Presented here are 8 T cell receptor beta chains from one specimen sequenced in a study of shared clonotypes between healthy human individuals. Only in-frame clones appear in the TCRdb table, and some are missing; sequencing was by immunoSEQ multiplex PCR. The sample consists of some 2,400,000 clones, approximately 94% of them appearing once. Material for sequencing was naive CD4+ T cells sorted from blood. Stated subset: CD45RA+ positively selected. These receptors originate from a man aged 18-30 years in good health.

The chain links TRBV2 to TRBJ1-2; 7 nucleotides align to TRBD1. Germline CDR1 is SNHLY and CDR2 is FYNNEI. The CDR3 covers 14 residues. J was trimmed by 7 bases and V by 7 bases; bases with no gene match: 12. The CDR3 spells CASNPGQMAGGYTF. The CDR3 DNA sequence: TGTGCCAGCAACCCGGGACAGATGGCAGGTGGCTACACCTTC.

The rearrangement links TRBV18 to TRBJ2-3, with a tentative D call TRBD1 (5 bases). Trimming stripped 6 bases from V and 6 bases from J, with 22 bases between. The CDR3 has 16 residues. Germline assignment: CDR1 KGHSH and CDR2 LQKENI. The CDR3 DNA follows: TGTGCCAGCTCCCCCGTTAATGGGGTAGGGGCGGATACGCAGTATTTT. It translates to CASSPVNGVGADTQYF.

This chain links TRBV18 with TRBJ2-7; no reliable D call. Trimming cost V 4 bases and J 6 bases, with 13 bases left between them. The germline CDR1 and CDR2 sequences are KGHSH and LQKENI. This CDR3 is 13 amino acids long. CDR3 residues: CASSQSPRVEQYF. The DNA for the CDR3 is TGTGCCAGCTCACAATCGCCTAGAGTCGAGCAGTACTTC.

The rearrangement uses TRBV29-1 and TRBJ2-7; D gene unclear. CDR1 is SQVTM and CDR2 is ANQGSEA in the germline V gene. This CDR3 comprises 13 residues. The CDR3 sequence is CSVGDWRDYEQYF. The CDR3 DNA sequence: TGCAGTGTGGGTGACTGGAGAGACTACGAGCAGTACTTC.

The genes are TRBV5-1 and TRBJ2-2; TRBD1 or TRBD2 may be the D gene (5 bases each). CDR3 length: 15 amino acids. The V end was cut by 7 bases, the J end by 4 bases, with 17 bases between. The V gene's germline CDR1 is SGHRS and CDR2 YFSETQ. CDR3 DNA sequence: TGCGCCAGCCAGCGAGGGGCTATTGCCACCGGGGAGCTGTTTTTT. Translated, it gives CASQRGAIATGELFF.

Concerning this clone itself: This sample includes further DNA sequences coding for the same CDR3. J is TRBJ2-5 and V is TRBV20-1; D ambiguous. V lost 1 base and J lost 5, with 5 bases in between. The germline CDR1 and CDR2 sequences are DFQATT and SNEGSKA (reference sequence). The CDR3 covers 11 residues. In DNA form, the CDR3 reads TGCAGTGCTAGAGTCGGTGAGACCCAGTACTTC. It yields the protein CSARVGETQYF.

The table lists this clone with a count of one. The genes are TRBV5-1 and TRBJ1-2; D may be TRBD1 (6 bases). The germline V gene encodes CDR1 SGHRS and CDR2 YFSETQ. V shed 0 bases and J shed 6 bases, with 12 bases lying between them. The CDR3 length is 14 residues. CDR3 region: CASSLEGGTDGYTF. As DNA, the CDR3 is TGCGCCAGCAGCTTGGAGGGGGGCACAGATGGCTACACCTTC.

The CDR3 DNA is TGTGCCAGCAGCTTATCCGGGGCCTACGAGCAGTACTTC. Translating it yields CASSLSGAYEQYF. V gene TRBV7-8 combines with J gene TRBJ2-7, with TRBD2 as a possible D gene (5 bases). Looked up from germline, CDR1 is SGHVS and CDR2 is FQNEAQ. The CDR3 contains 13 residues. V was clipped by 2 bases and J by 2 bases, with 7 bases between them.